Listed below are T cell receptor beta chains from one sample, sequenced in a study. TCRdb itself ran the 5' RACE reads through MiXCR, one entry per CDR3 protein. The sample holds 60,000 to 65,000 distinct CDR3 sequences, approximately 29% seen once. Sequencing used tumor-infiltrating naive CD4+ T cells sorted from the breast tumor. The source of these receptors is a female donor with breast cancer. The CDR3 runs from the conserved cysteine through the conserved F or W. Fields, in order: V gene, J gene, CDR3 protein.

v_gene: TRBV7-6; j_gene: TRBJ2-7; CDR3aa: CASSLAGDRSYEQYF
v_gene: TRBV7-9; j_gene: TRBJ2-5; CDR3aa: CASSSRGETQYF
v_gene: TRBV7-7; j_gene: TRBJ2-3; CDR3aa: CASSLLGPETQYF
v_gene: TRBV15; j_gene: TRBJ1-2; CDR3aa: CATSRDGNYGYTF
v_gene: TRBV6-6; j_gene: TRBJ2-3; CDR3aa: CASSYDLSRADTQYF
v_gene: TRBV20-1; j_gene: TRBJ2-1; CDR3aa: CSASKGGNSYNEQFF
v_gene: TRBV7-3; j_gene: TRBJ2-1; CDR3aa: CASSLLEGSYNEQFF
v_gene: TRBV29-1; j_gene: TRBJ1-1; CDR3aa: CSVEGGNTEAFF
v_gene: TRBV6-1; j_gene: TRBJ1-5; CDR3aa: CASSVGNSNQPQHF
v_gene: TRBV12-3/TRBV12-4; j_gene: TRBJ2-5; CDR3aa: CASGWGRQETQYF
v_gene: TRBV5-1; j_gene: TRBJ2-5; CDR3aa: CASSQKGVGETQYF
v_gene: TRBV5-1; j_gene: TRBJ1-2; CDR3aa: CASSLDTRGYTF
v_gene: TRBV29-1; j_gene: TRBJ2-5; CDR3aa: CSVRHGKEAQNF
v_gene: TRBV7-2; j_gene: TRBJ2-5; CDR3aa: CASSLYETQYF
v_gene: TRBV7-9; j_gene: TRBJ2-1; CDR3aa: CASSLQGAYNEQFF
v_gene: TRBV9; j_gene: TRBJ2-7; CDR3aa: CASSKDLAGEQYF
v_gene: TRBV5-1; j_gene: TRBJ2-3; CDR3aa: CASSTPDVMNTQYF
v_gene: TRBV2; j_gene: TRBJ2-1; CDR3aa: CAGQVVVNEQFF
v_gene: TRBV7-8; j_gene: TRBJ1-1; CDR3aa: CASSLGRERNTEAFF
v_gene: TRBV5-8; j_gene: TRBJ2-3; CDR3aa: CASSWSPGQRSTDTQYF
v_gene: TRBV29-1; j_gene: TRBJ1-2; CDR3aa: CSVEHRDTGHGYTF
v_gene: TRBV2; j_gene: TRBJ2-2; CDR3aa: CASMKGSGTGELFF
v_gene: TRBV7-2; j_gene: TRBJ1-5; CDR3aa: CASSLGSVNQPQHF
v_gene: TRBV20-1; j_gene: TRBJ1-5; CDR3aa: CSALSRDNYEPQHF
v_gene: TRBV3-1; j_gene: TRBJ1-2; CDR3aa: CASSPHDRVRGYTF
v_gene: TRBV20-1; j_gene: TRBJ2-7; CDR3aa: CSARDGRTDAYEQYF
v_gene: TRBV7-9; j_gene: TRBJ1-5; CDR3aa: CASSPGTGPGQPQHF
v_gene: TRBV7-3; j_gene: TRBJ2-5; CDR3aa: CASSGGSGGGETQYF